The 7 T cell receptor beta chains presented below share a single source sample, sequenced in a study of regulatory T cells in long-lasting Graves disease. The time point is: persistent/refractory GD, antithyroid drugs over 5 years with positive TRAb. Preparation of the TCR library used RNA extracted from PBMCs. Libraries of TCR beta came from iRepertoire HTBI primers plus Arm-PCR of CDR3 regions. TCRdb reprocessed the multiplex PCR reads via MiXCR and lists one record per CDR3 protein. The table has 650,000 to 700,000 distinct CDR3 sequences, around 30% seen once. Source: peripheral blood mononuclear cells (PBMCs), taken when the disease was refractory, from a patient treated with antithyroid drugs. These receptors all come from a female donor with Graves disease.

With regard to this clonotype: A much larger clone lies one base from this, so it may be a read error. The V gene is TRBV11-2, the J gene TRBJ2-5, with 9 positions matching TRBD1. The V gene's germline CDR1 is SGHAT and CDR2 FQNNGV. This CDR3 spans 15 amino acids. CDR3 coding DNA: TGTGCCAGCAGCCCGACAGGGGGATCTCAAGAGGCCCAGTACTTC. This translates into CASSPTGGSQEAQYF. The whole variable domain, filled in from reference TRBV11-2 and TRBJ2-5, reads EAGVAQSPRYKIIEKRQSVAFWCNPISGHATLYWYQQILGQGPKLLIQFQNNGVVDDSQLPKDRFSAERLKGVDSTLKIQPAKLEDSAVYLCASSPTGGSQEAQYFGPGTRLLVL.

The chain couples TRBV11-1 to TRBJ1-1, with a possible D match to TRBD1 (6 bases). V gave up 9 bases and J gave up 2 bases, with 13 bases separating them. The CDR3 is made up of 13 amino acids. CDR1 and CDR2 from the germline V gene are SGHAT and FQDESV (reference sequence). CDR3 region: CASTAGTNTEAFF. The CDR3 DNA follows: TGTGCCAGTACCGCCGGGACAAACACTGAAGCTTTCTTT.

The sample holds many counts of this clonotype. CDR3 sequence reads: CASSWTNSRSGNTIYF. The DNA of the CDR3 is TGTGCCAGCAGTTGGACGAATTCCCGCTCTGGAAACACCATATATTTT. The rearrangement joins TRBV28 to TRBJ1-3, with unresolved D. Trimming left V 4 bases short and J 0 bases short, with 13 bases between. The CDR3 has 16 amino acids. The germline V gene encodes CDR1 MDHEN and CDR2 SYDVKM.

V and J are TRBV25-1 and TRBJ2-5; no clear D. Germline-derived CDR1 and CDR2 are MGHDK and SYGVNS. V lost 1 base and J lost 3, with 15 bases in between. The CDR3 contains 16 residues. The CDR3 sequence: CASSEWIATGEETQYF. DNA of the CDR3: TGTGCCAGCAGTGAATGGATAGCAACCGGCGAAGAGACCCAGTACTTC.

The rearrangement uses TRBV29-1 and TRBJ1-1; D call uncertain. Germline V lookup: CDR1 SQVTM, CDR2 ANQGSEA. The V gene lost 3 bases and the J gene lost 8 bases, with 10 bases spanning the gap. This CDR3 region has 11 residues. The CDR3 sequence: CSVDLSNEAFF. CDR3 nucleotides: TGCAGCGTTGATCTCAGCAACGAAGCTTTCTTT.

V usage is TRBV6-9 and J usage is TRBJ1-1, with unresolved D. This CDR3 contains 15 residues. Germline V gives CDR1 MNHGY, CDR2 SVAAGI. Trimming shortened V by 3 bases and J by 2 bases, and 13 bases separated the two germline ends. The CDR3 sequence is CASSYIGRVNTEAFF. In nucleotides, the CDR3 is TGTGCCAGCAGTTACATTGGGAGAGTTAACACTGAAGCTTTCTTT.

The chain recombines TRBV5-4 with TRBJ1-1; no clear D gene. The CDR3 runs 16 residues. Trimming cost V 1 base and J 3 bases, with 16 bases left between them. Looked up from germline, CDR1 is SGHNT and CDR2 is YYREEE (reference sequence). CDR3 sequence reads: CASSLIPPPGDTEAFF. The CDR3 DNA follows: TGTGCCAGCAGCTTGATACCGCCCCCTGGGGACACTGAAGCTTTCTTT.